The 9 T cell receptor beta chains presented below share a single source sample, sequenced in a study of cytomegalovirus exposure and HLA in healthy donors. The assay was immunoSEQ multiplex PCR, and TCRdb's table has in-frame clones only and misses some. The data contain about 74,000 clones, approximately 94% of them singletons. The sequencing sample was made of PBMCs. The receptors come from a woman between 18 and 30 years old in good health and CMV-seropositive.

The chain combines TRBV19 with TRBJ2-1; 12 bases fit TRBD2. The germline V gene encodes CDR1 LNHDA and CDR2 SQIVND (reference sequence). The V and J ends lost 5 bases and 8 bases, in that order; junction bases with no gene match: 7. The CDR3 consists of 15 residues. CDR3: CASSPRTSGTDEQFF. In DNA, the CDR3 is TGTGCCAGTAGTCCAAGGACTAGCGGGACCGATGAGCAGTTCTTC.

The rearrangement uses TRBV9 and TRBJ1-4; D possibly corresponds to TRBD1 (5 bases). The V end lost 0 bases, the J end lost 8 bases, and 11 bases lay between the germline ends. The CDR3 extends over 14 amino acids. CDR1 is SGDLS, CDR2 YYNGEE, per germline. DNA of the CDR3: TGTGCCAGCAGCGTAGAGTGGACACGGGAAAAACTGTTTTTT. Amino acid sequence: CASSVEWTREKLFF.

This clone was counted a single time. The chain has TRBV6-5 and TRBJ1-2; D ambiguous. The ends were cut back, 6 bases at V and 4 bases at J, with 18 bases in the middle. Germline CDR1 reads MNHEY; CDR2 reads SVGAGI. There are 15 residues in the CDR3. DNA of the CDR3: TGTGCCAGCAGCTCCCGGGGAGGGTCCTTCTATGGCTACACCTTC. It yields the protein CASSSRGGSFYGYTF.

The rearrangement joins TRBV30 to TRBJ1-2, with TRBD1 matching 7 bases. The germline CDR1 and CDR2 sequences are GTSNPN and SVGIG (reference sequence). The junction had 4 bases not matched to a gene; V was cut back by 1 base and J by 8 bases. The length of the CDR3 is 12 residues. The CDR3 reads CAWSGTGEGYTF. The DNA of the CDR3 is TGTGCCTGGAGTGGAACAGGGGAAGGCTACACCTTC. The variable domain in full, completed from reference TRBV30 and TRBJ1-2, reads SQTIHQWPATLVQPVGSPLSLECTVEGTSNPNLYWYRQAAGRGLQLLFYSVGIGQISSEVPQNLSASRPQDRQFILSSKKLLLSDSGFYLCAWSGTGEGYTFGSGTRLTVV.

The chain employs TRBV10-3 and TRBJ2-7, with 12 nucleotides matching TRBD1. Per the germline V gene, CDR1 is ENHRY and CDR2 is SYGVKD. This CDR3 is built from 15 residues. V trimming: 4 bases; J trimming: 6 bases; junction bases outside the gene matches: 7. CDR3 sequence: CAISGGGQGASEQYF. CDR3 in DNA: TGTGCCATCAGTGGCGGGGGACAGGGGGCGAGCGAGCAGTACTTC.

The genes are TRBV11-1 and TRBJ1-2; tentatively, D is TRBD1 (5 bases). Germline values: CDR1 SGHAT, CDR2 FQDESV (reference sequence). The CDR3 totals 13 residues. The V gene lost 9 bases and the J gene lost 3 bases, with 14 bases spanning the gap. CDR3 amino acids: CASHDSGDYGYTF. Written as DNA, the CDR3 is TGTGCCAGTCACGACAGCGGGGACTATGGCTACACCTTC.

The V gene is TRBV7-2, the J gene TRBJ1-1; D remains unclear. V shed 4 bases and J shed 6 bases, with 15 bases lying between them. This CDR3 contains 14 residues. Germline lookup yields CDR1 SGHTA and CDR2 FQGNSA. This CDR3 is CASSSQNWFAEAFF. The CDR3, as DNA: TGTGCCAGCAGCTCCCAGAATTGGTTCGCTGAAGCTTTCTTT.

This clone was seen a single time. The chain employs TRBV19 and TRBJ1-4; 8 bases agree with TRBD1. This CDR3 has 14 amino acids. The germline V gene has CDR1 LNHDA and CDR2 SQIVND (reference sequence). J lost 6 bases, V lost 2 bases, and 2 bases had no gene match. As DNA, the CDR3 is TGTGCCAGTAGTATACTGGACAGGGATGAAAAACTGTTTTTT. Protein product: CASSILDRDEKLFF.

The chain has TRBV6-5 and TRBJ2-7, with 10 bases lining up with TRBD1. The CDR3 consists of 13 residues. V lost 5 bases to trimming and J lost 4 bases; unmatched junction nucleotides: 2. The germline gives CDR1 MNHEY, CDR2 SVGAGI. This CDR3 reads CASSGTGEYEQYF. Written as DNA, the CDR3 is TGTGCCAGCAGTGGGACAGGGGAGTACGAGCAGTACTTC.